A single sample is the source of the 5 T cell receptor beta chains below, sequenced in a study of cytomegalovirus exposure and HLA in healthy donors. The study ran its PCR with 60 Vbeta and 13 Jbeta primers. Profiled with immunoSEQ multiplex PCR; TCRdb holds only in-frame clones, not every one. Of 210,000 or so clones in the sample, approximately 82% were seen once. Input material: PBMCs. These receptors all come from a woman in her thirties or forties in good health and CMV-seronegative.

This chain joins TRBV9 and TRBJ2-7, with D tentatively TRBD1 (5 bases). CDR3 length equals 14 residues. V lost 0 bases, J lost 2 bases, and 9 bases lay in between. The germline V gene encodes CDR1 SGDLS and CDR2 YYNGEE. The CDR3 DNA sequence: TGTGCCAGCAGCGTAGACCCAGGGACCTACGAGCAGTACTTC. Amino acids: CASSVDPGTYEQYF.

This chain connects TRBV19 to TRBJ1-4; 7 positions match TRBD1. The V and J ends lost 9 bases and 4 bases, in that order; junction bases with no gene match: 8. This CDR3 is 14 amino acids long. Germline loops: CDR1 LNHDA, CDR2 SQIVND (reference sequence). In DNA, the CDR3 is TGTGCCAGCCAAGACAGGGCGAATAATGAAAAACTGTTTTTT. It specifies CASQDRANNEKLFF.

To note about this clone: This sample includes further DNA sequences coding for the same CDR3. The chain recombines TRBV5-1 with TRBJ2-7; D is unclear. This CDR3 contains 13 residues. The V end lost 0 bases, the J end lost 0 bases, and 4 bases lay between the germline ends. Germline V gene data show CDR1 as SGHRS and CDR2 as YFSETQ. The CDR3 reads CASSLGSSYEQYF. The CDR3 DNA reads as TGCGCCAGCAGCTTGGGGAGCTCCTACGAGCAGTACTTC.

The chain couples TRBV11-3 to TRBJ1-5; a possible D gene is TRBD1 (5 bases). V was pared by 5 bases and J by 4 bases, with 18 bases between. The CDR3 loop spans 16 amino acids. Germline V CDR1 and CDR2: SGHNT, YENEEA. The chain's CDR3 is CASSAGTSFLNQPQHF. For the CDR3, the DNA is TGTGCCAGCAGCGCCGGGACTTCATTTTTGAATCAGCCCCAGCATTTT.

The gene calls are TRBV27 and TRBJ2-6, with a possible D match to TRBD1 (5 bases). The CDR3 is made up of 18 amino acids. The germline gives CDR1 MNHEY, CDR2 SMNVEV (reference sequence). V lost 1 base and J 0 bases, leaving 13 bases between the germline ends. The CDR3 nucleotides read TGTGCCAGCAGTTTATGGTCAGGGCTTAACTCTGGGGCCAACGTCCTGACTTTC. Its translation: CASSLWSGLNSGANVLTF.